Following are 2 T cell receptor beta chains from one sample sequenced in a study of blood T cell repertoires in COVID-19. Using immunoSEQ multiplex PCR, the repertoire was profiled, and TCRdb retains in-frame clones only, with some absent. Of over 120,000 clones listed, 87% are singletons. Specimen: peripheral blood. The receptors come from a woman aged 45-65 years with acute or convalescent COVID-19.

This clone was recorded only once. Other nucleotide sequences in the sample specify the same CDR3. The CDR3 nucleotides read TGTGCCAGCAGCCCCCGACTGAGAATGAACACTGAAGCTTTCTTT. Its translation is CASSPRLRMNTEAFF. This sequence joins TRBV9 and TRBJ1-1; D unclear. CDR1 and CDR2 from the germline V gene are SGDLS and YYNGEE. CDR3 size: 15 residues. Trimming took off 4 bases at V and 0 bases at J, with 13 bases between the two ends.

This clone was seen just once. The chain uses TRBV6-6 and TRBJ2-7; 9 positions match TRBD1. The CDR3 is 15 amino acids. The V gene's germline CDR1 is MNHNY and CDR2 SVGAGI (reference sequence). Trimming cost V 5 bases and J 0 bases; bases outside gene matches: 5. For the CDR3, the DNA is TGTGCCAGCAGTGGGACAGGGCTCAGCTCCTACGAGCAGTACTTC. Translation gives CASSGTGLSSYEQYF.